This T cell receptor beta chain was identified in a study of cytomegalovirus exposure and HLA in healthy donors. General observations from the study: It was reported that TCR beta sequences correctly inferred the HLA-A and HLA-B alleles for most subjects. For most TCR sequences rarity was the rule, although some public TCRs occurred in many donors. Most of the CMV-associated TCR beta chains (in a later analysis) appeared to be HLA-restricted. There were about 160 TCR beta chains listed as cytomegalovirus-associated.

It was with 60 Vbeta and 13 Jbeta primers that the PCR ran. Libraries were prepared by immunoSEQ multiplex PCR; TCRdb keeps only in-frame clonotypes and omits some of them. Among about 120,000 clones listed, roughly 80% were seen once. This clone has only one observation. The antigen is unknown. This CDR3 comprises 11 residues. V shed 3 bases and J shed 6 bases, with 7 bases lying between them. Germline V gene data show CDR1 as GTSNPN and CDR2 as SVGIG (reference sequence). The rearrangement uses TRBV30 and TRBJ2-3; D is unclear. The sequence came from a female donor in good health and CMV-seronegative. Material: PBMCs. CDR3 nucleotide sequence: TGTGCCTGGAGGTGGCGGGATACGCAGTATTTT. Its protein is CAWRWRDTQYF. The full variable domain, in which reference TRBV30 and TRBJ2-3 provide the parts outside the CDR3, is SQTIHQWPATLVQPVGSPLSLECTVEGTSNPNLYWYRQAAGRGLQLLFYSVGIGQISSEVPQNLSASRPQDRQFILSSKKLLLSDSGFYLCAWRWRDTQYFGPGTRLTVL.